The sequence of this T cell receptor (beta chain) was determined in a study of cytomegalovirus exposure and HLA in healthy donors. The study ran its PCR with 60 Vbeta and 13 Jbeta primers. The data were produced by immunoSEQ multiplex PCR, yet TCRdb's version contains in-frame clones alone and is incomplete. Of fewer than 150,000 clones listed, about 61% are singletons. Study outcomes and limitations: Among the CMV-associated chains, three were confirmed in vitro as specific for CMV antigens.

All donors participated as healthy donors of bone marrow. To note about this clone: Its specificity is not known.

The CDR3 is 15 amino acids. The J segment lost 6 bases and the V segment lost 5 bases, leaving 9 bases of the junction unmatched. The germline gives CDR1 MDHEN, CDR2 SYDVKM. This receptor was identified in a man in his late teens or twenties in good health and CMV-seropositive. The sample was PBMCs. The chain combines TRBV28 with TRBJ2-3; 9 bases fit TRBD1. CDR3 residues: CASSTPGQGADTQYF. DNA for the CDR3: TGTGCCAGCAGTACTCCGGGACAGGGTGCTGATACGCAGTATTTT. Looking up the rest from reference TRBV28 and TRBJ2-3 gives the full variable domain: DVKVTQSSRYLVKRTGEKVFLECVQDMDHENMFWYRQDPGLGLRLIYFSYDVKMKEKGDIPEGYSVSREKKERFSLILESASTNQTSMYLCASSTPGQGADTQYFGPGTRLTVL.